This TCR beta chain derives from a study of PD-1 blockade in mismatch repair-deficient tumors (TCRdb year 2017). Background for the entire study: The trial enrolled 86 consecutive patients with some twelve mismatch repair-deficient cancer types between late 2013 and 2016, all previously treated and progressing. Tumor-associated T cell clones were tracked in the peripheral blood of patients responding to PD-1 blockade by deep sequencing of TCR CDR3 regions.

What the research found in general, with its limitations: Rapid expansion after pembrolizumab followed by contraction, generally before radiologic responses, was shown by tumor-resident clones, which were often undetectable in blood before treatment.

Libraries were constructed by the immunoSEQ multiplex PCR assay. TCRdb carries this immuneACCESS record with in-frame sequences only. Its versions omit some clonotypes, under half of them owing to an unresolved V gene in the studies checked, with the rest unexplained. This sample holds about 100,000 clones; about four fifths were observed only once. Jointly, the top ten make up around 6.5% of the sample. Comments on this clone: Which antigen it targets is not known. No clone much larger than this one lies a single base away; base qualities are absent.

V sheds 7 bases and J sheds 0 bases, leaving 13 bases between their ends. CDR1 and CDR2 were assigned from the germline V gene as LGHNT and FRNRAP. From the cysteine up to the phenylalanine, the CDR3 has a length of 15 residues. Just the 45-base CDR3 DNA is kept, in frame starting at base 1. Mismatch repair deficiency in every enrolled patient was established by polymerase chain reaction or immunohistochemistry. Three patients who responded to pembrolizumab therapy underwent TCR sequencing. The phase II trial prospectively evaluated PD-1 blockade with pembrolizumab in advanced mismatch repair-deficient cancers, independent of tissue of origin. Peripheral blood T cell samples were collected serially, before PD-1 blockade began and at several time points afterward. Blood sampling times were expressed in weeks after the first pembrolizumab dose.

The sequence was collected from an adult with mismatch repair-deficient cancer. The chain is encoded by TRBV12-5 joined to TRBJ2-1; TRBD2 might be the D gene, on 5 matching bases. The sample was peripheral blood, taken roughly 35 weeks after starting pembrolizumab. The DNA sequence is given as TGTGCTAGTGCCTGGACGGGGAGCTCCTACAATGAGCAGTTCTTC. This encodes CASAWTGSSYNEQFF.